Presented here are 16 T cell receptor beta chains from one specimen sequenced in a study of T-cell reconstitution after alpha-beta-depleted transplantation in children. Preparation of the TCRbeta library used unique molecular identifiers. TCRdb called the PCR reads again in MiXCR, with one record for every CDR3 protein. The data contain roughly 250,000 distinct CDR3 sequences, approximately 8.9% of them seen just once; the ten biggest clones take up about 6.4%. Here the sequenced sample was PBMCs, mostly from graft donor cells, taken 180 days after TCRalphabeta/CD19-depleted stem cell transplant. Every receptor here comes from a male patient between 5 and 17 years old who had a stem cell transplant for acute lymphoblastic leukemia, so the T cells may come from the graft donor.

This clonotype was seen repeatedly, ten times or more. CDR3 in DNA: TGTGCCAGCCACGGACTAGCGGGACCCAATGAGCAGTTCTTC. Translating gives CASHGLAGPNEQFF. The chain has TRBV7-8 and TRBJ2-1, with 12 bases matching TRBD2. This CDR3 region has 14 residues. Per the germline V gene, CDR1 is SGHVS and CDR2 is FQNEAQ. The J segment lost 6 bases and the V segment lost 8 bases, leaving 5 bases of the junction unmatched.

This clonotype has a count of ten or more. V is TRBV29-1 and J is TRBJ2-1; D possibly uses TRBD1 or TRBD2 (5 bases each). Germline V gene data show CDR1 as SQVTM and CDR2 as ANQGSEA. The CDR3 is 15 residues long. With 8 bases removed from V and 3 bases from J, the gap between germline ends came to 20 bases. CDR3 protein: CSFNKGRGLYNEQFF. In DNA form, the CDR3 reads TGCAGCTTCAATAAGGGTCGGGGCCTCTACAATGAGCAGTTCTTC.

J is TRBJ1-1 and V is TRBV10-3, with TRBD1 identical over 9 bases. This CDR3 comprises 14 residues. Trimming took 11 bases from V and 1 from J; bases not matched to a gene: 8. The germline CDR1 and CDR2 sequences are ENHRY and SYGVKD. The CDR3 nucleotides read TGTGCCCTACAGGGGACAGGGCCGAACACTGAAGCTTTCTTT. Translation gives CALQGTGPNTEAFF.

This clonotype was recorded many times. The chain combines TRBV12-3 or TRBV12-4 with TRBJ2-7, with D possibly matching TRBD2 (6 bases). V shed 8 bases and J shed 0 bases, with 11 bases lying between them. The CDR3 is made up of 13 amino acids. CDR3 nucleotides: TGTGCCAGCGGGACTCCGATCTCCTACGAGCAGTACTTC. Its protein is CASGTPISYEQYF.

The table lists this clonotype with many counts. V is TRBV10-3 and J is TRBJ2-7, with 9 bases matching TRBD2. CDR1 and CDR2 from the germline V gene are ENHRY and SYGVKD. The CDR3 loop spans 13 amino acids. The V and J ends lost 6 bases and 2 bases, in that order; junction bases with no gene match: 2. The DNA for the CDR3 is TGTGCCATCAGCGTAGCGGGGGCCTACGAGCAGTACTTC. Its translation: CAISVAGAYEQYF.

There are a few counts of this clonotype. The chain joins TRBV3-1 to TRBJ1-1; D not resolved. The V gene's germline CDR1 is LGHDT and CDR2 YNNKEL (reference sequence). This CDR3 has 14 residues. The V and J ends lost 0 bases and 1 base respectively, with 6 bases between them. In DNA, the CDR3 is TGTGCCAGCAGCCAAGAGTTTGGGAACACTGAAGCTTTCTTT. Residues: CASSQEFGNTEAFF.

This clonotype was observed many times. The chain combines TRBV12-3 or TRBV12-4 with TRBJ1-5; unclear D gene. The CDR3 sequence is 14 residues long. V was clipped by 6 bases and J by 8 bases, with 17 bases between them. The CDR3 nucleotides read TGTGCCAGCAGCCCCGGGGTGGGGATTGAGCCCCAGCATTTT. Residues: CASSPGVGIEPQHF.

Ten or more counts support this clonotype. The chain carries TRBV12-3 or TRBV12-4 and TRBJ1-6; possibly TRBD1 for D (6 bases). Between the trimmed V and J ends, which lost 1 base and 7 bases, there was a span of 11 bases. The CDR3 is 15 residues long. The CDR3 spells CASSLVGGMNSPLHF. The CDR3 DNA follows: TGTGCCAGCAGTTTAGTGGGGGGCATGAATTCACCCCTCCACTTT.

This clonotype was recorded many times. The CDR3 loop reads CAIRRQRRGGNEQFF. The DNA for the CDR3 is TGTGCCATCCGGCGTCAGCGCCGGGGGGGCAATGAGCAGTTCTTC. The chain couples TRBV7-7 to TRBJ2-1, with 8 bases that match TRBD2. There are 15 residues in the CDR3. The V and J ends lost 10 bases and 6 bases, in that order; junction bases with no gene match: 14. CDR1 and CDR2 (germline): SSHAT, FNYEAQ (reference sequence).

The sample holds many counts of this clonotype. This chain uses TRBV20-1 with TRBJ2-3, with D unclear. V was clipped by 7 bases and J by 3 bases, with 11 bases between them. CDR3 length: 12 residues. From germline, CDR1 is DFQATT and CDR2 SNEGSKA (reference sequence). This CDR3 reads CSGGSSTDTQYF. The CDR3 bases are TGCAGTGGAGGTAGCTCGACAGATACGCAGTATTTT.

This clonotype was seen many times. The V and J genes are TRBV7-8 and TRBJ1-2; no clear D. Germline CDR1 and CDR2: SGHVS and FQNEAQ. The CDR3 covers 12 residues. Trimming stripped 1 base from V and 4 bases from J, with 4 bases between. The CDR3, as DNA: TGTGCCAGCAGCTTAGGAGCCTATGGCTACACCTTC. Amino acid sequence: CASSLGAYGYTF.

This clonotype was seen at least ten times. V is TRBV7-2 and J is TRBJ2-5, with 11 bases fitting TRBD1. Germline values: CDR1 SGHTA, CDR2 FQGNSA. After removal of 1 base from V and 3 bases from J, the junction contained 4 bases not matched to a gene. CDR3 size: 16 residues. The CDR3 sequence: CASSLDGTGGEETQYF. Here the CDR3 DNA reads TGTGCCAGCAGCTTAGATGGGACAGGGGGTGAAGAGACCCAGTACTTC.

Many counts were recorded for this clonotype. The rearrangement joins TRBV3-1 to TRBJ2-7; 10 positions agree with TRBD2. V trimming: 8 bases; J trimming: 3 bases; junction bases outside the gene matches: 7. CDR3 size: 14 residues. CDR1 and CDR2 (germline): LGHDT, YNNKEL (reference sequence). In DNA form, the CDR3 reads TGTGCCAGCGGAGGGCTAGCGGGAGACTACGAGCAGTACTTC. This codes for CASGGLAGDYEQYF.

Many counts were recorded for this clonotype. The chain combines TRBV3-1 with TRBJ2-7; unclear D gene. In germline, CDR1 is LGHDT, CDR2 YNNKEL (reference sequence). The V end was cut by 1 base, the J end by 2 bases, with 15 bases between. The CDR3 totals 16 residues. This CDR3 is CASSQGVRNPTYEQYF. The CDR3 DNA reads TGTGCCAGCAGCCAAGGGGTCCGGAATCCCACCTACGAGCAGTACTTC.

Here the CDR3 DNA reads TGTGCCAGCTCTCTAAGGGGCCTCCGGAACTACGAGCAGTACTTC. Translation: CASSLRGLRNYEQYF. The J gene is TRBJ2-7, the V gene TRBV18; tentative D call: TRBD1 (5 bases). The CDR3 consists of 15 residues. V was clipped by 6 bases and J by 3 bases, with 18 bases between them. Germline loops: CDR1 KGHSH, CDR2 LQKENI. Together with reference TRBV18 and TRBJ2-7, the CDR3 gives the full variable domain: NAGVMQNPRHLVRRRGQEARLRCSPMKGHSHVYWYRQLPEEGLKFMVYLQKENIIDESGMPKERFSAEFPKEGPSILRIQQVVRGDSAAYFCASSLRGLRNYEQYFGPGTRLTVT.

The sample holds many counts of this clonotype. CDR3 residues: CASSLKAGGDEQYF. CDR3 DNA sequence: TGCGCCAGCAGCCTCAAGGCGGGAGGTGACGAGCAGTACTTC. V and J are TRBV5-1 and TRBJ2-7; 8 bases line up with TRBD2. Germline V gene lookup returns CDR1 SGHRS and CDR2 YFSETQ. Trimming cost V 4 bases and J 5 bases; bases outside gene matches: 8. The CDR3 spans 14 residues.